Here is one TCR beta chain with its context. What it binds is not known. The data are from a study of beta chain features in type 1 diabetes. V gave up 1 base and J gave up 5 bases, with 12 bases separating them. CDR1 and CDR2 from the germline V gene are MNHEY and SVGAGI. This CDR3 contains 15 residues. General observations from the study: TCRB CDR3s from Type 1 diabetes patients were moderately but significantly shorter in all four CD4+ subsets.

Isolated RNA was reverse transcribed in full, so expressed TCRB transcripts were sequenced. This table comes from immunoSEQ multiplex PCR, and its TCRdb copy is limited to in-frame clones, with some not included. Among 450,000 to 550,000 clones listed, about 30% were seen once. Sampling consisted of one heparinised blood draw per donor, averaging approximately 120 mL. Via CD45RO/CCR7/CD25/CD127/CD95/CD27, cells of the CD4+ naive, central memory, regulatory and stem cell-like memory subsets were sorted. The clonotype was recovered from a man between 18 and 35 years old in good health. This chain connects TRBV6-5 to TRBJ2-1; weak D call: TRBD2 (7 bases). Material: naive CD4+ T cells from blood. CDR3 DNA sequence: TGTGCCAGCAGTTACTGGGGGGAGGGGGACAATGAGCAGTTCTTC. This codes for CASSYWGEGDNEQFF.